The 10 T cell receptor beta chains listed next were all sequenced from one sample in a study of shared T cell receptors in the human thymus. Only in-frame clones appear in the TCRdb table, and some are missing; sequencing was by immunoSEQ multiplex PCR. This table has 55,000 to 75,000 clones, roughly 96% appearing once. Sequencing input: thymocytes. The receptor source for this set is a human donor.

V is TRBV7-2 and J is TRBJ2-7, with 12 nucleotides matching TRBD2. The germline CDR1 and CDR2 sequences are SGHTA and FQGNSA. V was clipped by 0 bases and J by 2 bases; unmatched bases: 2. The CDR3 totals 16 residues. The CDR3 here is CASSLARLAGAYEQYF. The CDR3 nucleotides read TGTGCCAGCAGCTTAGCCAGACTAGCGGGGGCCTACGAGCAGTACTTC.

The chain carries TRBV4-3 and TRBJ2-3; possibly TRBD2 for D (6 bases). Germline V CDR1 and CDR2: LGHNA, YSLEER. Trimming shortened V by 3 bases and J by 3 bases, and 13 bases separated the two germline ends. The CDR3 has 15 amino acids. The CDR3 DNA sequence: TGCGCCAGCAGCCAGAGGAGGGGCAAAACAGATACGCAGTATTTT. This gives the protein CASSQRRGKTDTQYF.

The chain joins TRBV10-3 to TRBJ2-7; D assignment may be TRBD1 or TRBD2 (5 bases each). With 3 bases removed from V and 0 bases from J, the gap between germline ends came to 18 bases. CDR1 and CDR2 (germline): ENHRY, SYGVKD. The CDR3 spans 17 residues. The CDR3 reads CAISDPRGAGHSYEQYF. CDR3 bases: TGTGCCATCAGTGACCCGAGGGGCGCAGGGCACTCCTACGAGCAGTACTTC.

J is TRBJ2-5 and V is TRBV25-1; 9 nucleotides match TRBD2. The CDR3 spans 16 residues. CDR1 and CDR2 (germline): MGHDK, SYGVNS. V lost 2 bases, J lost 0 bases, and 4 bases stayed unmatched. The CDR3 coding sequence is TGTGCCAGCAGTGAAGAGCGGGGGGACCACCAAGAGACCCAGTACTTC. Translation gives CASSEERGDHQETQYF.

The genes are TRBV6-6 and TRBJ1-2; D ambiguous. Trimming left V 10 bases short and J 4 bases short, with 19 bases between. There are 14 residues in the CDR3. Germline loops: CDR1 MNHNY, CDR2 SVGAGI (reference sequence). CDR3 sequence: CANHPGSRAYGYTF. DNA of the CDR3: TGTGCCAACCACCCGGGGTCGAGGGCCTATGGCTACACCTTC.

The chain is built from TRBV19 and TRBJ2-7; the D is unclear. V was clipped by 6 bases and J by 0 bases, with 9 bases between them. CDR3 length: 13 residues. The V gene's germline CDR1 is LNHDA and CDR2 SQIVND (reference sequence). The DNA for the CDR3 is TGTGCCAGTAGGGACCACAGCTCCTACGAGCAGTACTTC. It is translated as CASRDHSSYEQYF.

CDR3 loop: CASSLPGKGPDTDTQYF. The CDR3 bases are TGTGCCAGCAGCTTACCTGGGAAGGGCCCCGACACAGATACGCAGTATTTT. The chain uses TRBV11-2 and TRBJ2-3; D remains ambiguous. The CDR3 length is 17 residues. Germline V gene sequence: CDR1 SGHAT, CDR2 FQNNGV. The germline V and J ends were trimmed by 2 bases and 2 bases, with 17 bases remaining between them.

V gene TRBV4-3 combines with J gene TRBJ2-2; 12 bases are shared with TRBD2. CDR3 length equals 18 residues. CDR1 is LGHNA and CDR2 is YSLEER in the germline V gene. The trim removed 2 bases at V and 5 bases at J, leaving 9 bases unmatched. This CDR3 is CASSQQTSGGCVTGELFF. For the CDR3, the DNA is TGCGCCAGCAGCCAACAAACTAGCGGGGGGTGTGTAACCGGGGAGCTGTTTTTT.

The chain recombines TRBV29-1 with TRBJ1-2; TRBD1 might be the D (6 bases). The ends were cut back, 7 bases at V and 3 bases at J, with 12 bases in the middle. CDR1 and CDR2 from the germline V gene are SQVTM and ANQGSEA. CDR3 size: 12 residues. The CDR3 loop is CSGRGLDYGYTF. In nucleotides, the CDR3 is TGCAGCGGCAGGGGTTTGGACTATGGCTACACCTTC.

The rearrangement joins TRBV6-1 to TRBJ1-1; perhaps TRBD1 as D (6 bases). The CDR3 sequence is 13 residues long. Between the trimmed V and J ends, which lost 9 bases and 0 bases, there was a span of 11 bases. From germline, CDR1 is MNHNS and CDR2 SASEGT. This CDR3 reads CASHRALNTEAFF. In nucleotides, the CDR3 is TGTGCCAGTCACAGGGCATTGAACACTGAAGCTTTCTTT.